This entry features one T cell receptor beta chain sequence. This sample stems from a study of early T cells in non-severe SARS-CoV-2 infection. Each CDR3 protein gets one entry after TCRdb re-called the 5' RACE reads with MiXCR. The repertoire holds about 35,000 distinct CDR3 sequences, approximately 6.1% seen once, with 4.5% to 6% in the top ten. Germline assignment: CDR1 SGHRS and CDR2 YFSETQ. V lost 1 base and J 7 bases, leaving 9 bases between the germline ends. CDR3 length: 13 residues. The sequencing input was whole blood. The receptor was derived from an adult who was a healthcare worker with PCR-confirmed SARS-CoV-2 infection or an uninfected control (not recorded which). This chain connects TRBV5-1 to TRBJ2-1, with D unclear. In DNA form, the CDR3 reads TGCGCCAGCAGCTTGCTTGGCAATAATGAGCAGTTCTTC. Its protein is CASSLLGNNEQFF.